The subject of this entry is one TCR beta chain. The data were obtained in a study of T cell changes during pregnancy in multiple sclerosis. This table comes from immunoSEQ multiplex PCR, and its TCRdb copy is limited to in-frame clones, with some not included. The repertoire holds just under 65,000 clones, with roughly 88% as singletons. The germline V gene encodes CDR1 LGHNA and CDR2 YNFKEQ. CDR3 length: 15 residues. J lost 4 bases, V lost 2 bases, and 4 bases had no gene match. V gene TRBV4-2 combines with J gene TRBJ1-5; 8 positions agree with TRBD1. The source material was peripheral blood, sampled in the second trimester of pregnancy. The receptor was derived from a female donor in good health, enrolled as a control in a pregnancy study. The CDR3 DNA reads as TGTGCCAGCAGCCAACAACAGGGGGGAAATCAGCCCCAGCATTTT. It yields the protein CASSQQQGGNQPQHF.